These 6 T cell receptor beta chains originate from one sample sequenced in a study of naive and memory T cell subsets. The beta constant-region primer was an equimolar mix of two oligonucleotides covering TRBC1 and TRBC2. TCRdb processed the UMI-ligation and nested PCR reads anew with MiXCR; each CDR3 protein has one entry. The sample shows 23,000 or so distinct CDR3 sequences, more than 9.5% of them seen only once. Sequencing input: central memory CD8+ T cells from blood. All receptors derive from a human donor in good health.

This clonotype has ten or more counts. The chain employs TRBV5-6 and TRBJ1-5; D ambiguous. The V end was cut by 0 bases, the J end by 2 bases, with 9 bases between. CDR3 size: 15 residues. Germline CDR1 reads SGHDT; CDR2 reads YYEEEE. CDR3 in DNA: TGTGCCAGCAGCTTGGGGGTTATTGGCAATCAGCCCCAGCATTTT. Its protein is CASSLGVIGNQPQHF.

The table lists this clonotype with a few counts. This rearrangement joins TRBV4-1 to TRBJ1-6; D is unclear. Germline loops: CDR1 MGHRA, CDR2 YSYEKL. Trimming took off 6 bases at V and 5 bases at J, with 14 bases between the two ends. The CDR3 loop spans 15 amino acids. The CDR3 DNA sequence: TGCGCCAGCAGGGAGACTTCACCCGATAATTCACCCCTCCACTTT. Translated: CASRETSPDNSPLHF.

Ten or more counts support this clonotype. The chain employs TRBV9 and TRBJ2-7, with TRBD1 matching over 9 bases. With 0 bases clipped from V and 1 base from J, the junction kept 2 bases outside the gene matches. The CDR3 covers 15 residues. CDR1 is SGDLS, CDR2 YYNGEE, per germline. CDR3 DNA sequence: TGTGCCAGCAGCGTAGGCGGGACAGGGTCCTACGAGCAGTACTTC. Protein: CASSVGGTGSYEQYF.

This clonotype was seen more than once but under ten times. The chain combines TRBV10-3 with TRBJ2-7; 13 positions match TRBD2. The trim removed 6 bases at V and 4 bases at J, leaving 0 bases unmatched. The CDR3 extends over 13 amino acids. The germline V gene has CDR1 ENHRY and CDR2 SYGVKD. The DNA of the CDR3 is TGTGCCATCAGACTAGCGGGAGGGTACGAGCAGTACTTC. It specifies CAIRLAGGYEQYF.

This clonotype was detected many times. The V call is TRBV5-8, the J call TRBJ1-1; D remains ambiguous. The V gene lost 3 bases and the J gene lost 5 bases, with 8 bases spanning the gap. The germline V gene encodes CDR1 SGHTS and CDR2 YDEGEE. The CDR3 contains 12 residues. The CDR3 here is CASSWAWTEAFF. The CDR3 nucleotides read TGTGCCAGCAGCTGGGCGTGGACTGAAGCTTTCTTT.

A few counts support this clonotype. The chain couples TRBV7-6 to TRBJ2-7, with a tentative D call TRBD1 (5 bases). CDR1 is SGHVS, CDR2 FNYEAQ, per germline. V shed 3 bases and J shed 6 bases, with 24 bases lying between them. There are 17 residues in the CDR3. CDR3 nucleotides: TGTGCCAGCAGCTTCAGGGCATTAAGAGGATCTCCGGGCGAGCAGTACTTC. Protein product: CASSFRALRGSPGEQYF.